This passage covers 16 T cell receptor beta chains from one sample sequenced in a study of CD8 T cells in ankylosing spondylitis. TCRdb re-analysed the 5' RACE reads in MiXCR, keeping a single row per CDR3 protein. The sample has 200,000 to 250,000 distinct CDR3 sequences, roughly a tenth seen once. The sequencing input was blood, either unsorted or a sorted T cell fraction (not recorded which). All receptors come from a male donor with ankylosing spondylitis or in good health (not recorded which).

This clonotype was seen repeatedly, ten times or more. The V and J genes are TRBV5-5 and TRBJ1-6; D is unresolved. Germline CDR1 SGHKS, CDR2 YYEKEE (reference sequence). V was pared by 2 bases and J by 7 bases, with 13 bases between. The CDR3 length is 15 residues. CDR3 DNA: TGTGCCAGCAGCTTCCCAGGAGGAGGGAATTCACCCCTCCACTTT. It yields the protein CASSFPGGGNSPLHF.

This clonotype was counted at least ten times. The genes are TRBV5-1 and TRBJ2-1; 9 bases agree with TRBD2. The CDR3 covers 15 residues. CDR1 SGHRS and CDR2 YFSETQ come from the germline V gene. Trimming took 4 bases from V and 9 from J; bases not matched to a gene: 11. In nucleotides, the CDR3 is TGCGCCAGCAGCCGGGAGGCGGGGGGGCCGAGTGAGCAGTTCTTC. Amino acids: CASSREAGGPSEQFF.

Many counts were recorded for this clonotype. V and J are TRBV12-3 or TRBV12-4 and TRBJ2-1; D is ambiguous. The CDR3 consists of 11 residues. Trimming took off 4 bases at V and 12 bases at J, with 10 bases between the two ends. CDR3 protein: CASSYSGGQFF. CDR3 DNA sequence: TGTGCCAGCAGTTATAGTGGTGGGCAGTTCTTC.

This clonotype was recorded at least ten times. This sequence joins TRBV12-3 or TRBV12-4 and TRBJ2-1, with D tentatively TRBD2 (6 bases). This CDR3 spans 16 amino acids. Trimming stripped 5 bases from V and 2 bases from J, with 16 bases between. The DNA of the CDR3 is TGTGCCAGCAGTAAGGGAGGACAAGGGGCCTACAATGAGCAGTTCTTC. This codes for CASSKGGQGAYNEQFF.

This clonotype came up many times. The chain uses TRBV29-1 and TRBJ2-5, with D unresolved. V lost 0 bases to trimming and J lost 4 bases, with 9 bases between them. The CDR3 extends over 13 amino acids. Germline assignment: CDR1 SQVTM and CDR2 ANQGSEA. CDR3 amino acids: CSVEDTPPETQYF. The DNA of the CDR3 is TGCAGCGTTGAAGATACACCCCCAGAGACCCAGTACTTC. The complete variable domain, with remaining parts taken from reference TRBV29-1 and TRBJ2-5, reads SAVISQKPSRDICQRGTSLTIQCQVDSQVTMMFWYRQQPGQSLTLIATANQGSEATYESGFVIDKFPISRPNLTFSTLTVSNMSPEDSSIYLCSVEDTPPETQYFGPGTRLLVL.

To note about this clonotype: A read error may explain this, as a much larger clone is one base away. CDR3 in amino acids: CSAPGALLAGGRDAQFF. In DNA form, the CDR3 reads TGCAGTGCCCCAGGGGCCCTCTTAGCGGGGGGCCGCGATGCGCAGTTCTTC. The chain links TRBV20-1 to TRBJ2-1; 10 bases align to TRBD2. J was trimmed by 12 bases and V by 6 bases; bases with no gene match: 23. The CDR3 totals 17 residues. Germline lookup yields CDR1 DFQATT and CDR2 SNEGSKA (reference sequence).

The chain is built from TRBV2 and TRBJ1-2, with a possible D match to TRBD1 (5 bases). CDR3 length equals 15 residues. Looked up from germline, CDR1 is SNHLY and CDR2 is FYNNEI. V dropped 2 bases and J dropped 10 bases, with 20 bases sitting between them. Here the CDR3 DNA reads TGTGCCAGCAGTGAATATCGGACACCCCCGGATGACTACACCTTC. As protein: CASSEYRTPPDDYTF.

This clonotype showed up many times. V usage is TRBV25-1 and J usage is TRBJ1-3; perhaps TRBD1 as D (5 bases). The germline CDR1 and CDR2 sequences are MGHDK and SYGVNS. V was shortened by 4 bases and J by 2 bases, with 12 bases between the two germline ends. This CDR3 is built from 15 residues. CDR3 bases: TGTGCCAGCAGTGGGGCGGGGGACCCTGGAAACACCATATATTTT. It specifies CASSGAGDPGNTIYF.

The CDR3 spells CASSQDRQGEYGYTF. The CDR3, as DNA: TGTGCCAGCAGCCAAGACCGGCAGGGCGAGTATGGCTACACCTTC. The chain couples TRBV4-2 to TRBJ1-2; tentative D call: TRBD1 (5 bases). V was trimmed by 0 bases and J by 5 bases, leaving 13 bases between them. The CDR3 is made up of 15 amino acids. The V gene's germline CDR1 is LGHNA and CDR2 YNFKEQ.

A remark on this clonotype: This clone may be a read error of a much larger clone one base away. The V call is TRBV4-1, the J call TRBJ2-1; TRBD2 matches 7 bases. This CDR3 comprises 16 residues. The germline V gene encodes CDR1 MGHRA and CDR2 YSYEKL. The CDR3 is CARSQATLAKHNEQFF. CDR3 bases: TGCGCCCGCAGCCAAGCTACACTAGCGAAACACAATGAGCAGTTCTTC.

For the CDR3, the DNA is TGTGCCAGCAGTCCGGGACAGGGATATAGATGCGAGCAGTACTTC. Amino acid sequence: CASSPGQGYRCEQYF. The chain links TRBV7-8 to TRBJ2-7; TRBD1 agrees at 9 bases. CDR3 length: 15 residues. V dropped 6 bases and J dropped 6; count of bases not matched to a gene: 12. In germline, CDR1 is SGHVS, CDR2 FQNEAQ.

This clonotype appeared many times. The chain employs TRBV12-3 or TRBV12-4 and TRBJ2-1; 8 bases are shared with TRBD2. The trim removed 3 bases at V and 3 bases at J, leaving 7 bases unmatched. The CDR3 consists of 16 residues. The CDR3 protein is CASSFQSGRGYNEQFF. Here the CDR3 DNA reads TGTGCCAGCAGTTTTCAAAGCGGGAGAGGCTACAATGAGCAGTTCTTC.

The rearrangement uses TRBV7-7 and TRBJ1-4, with D unresolved. This CDR3 is 15 amino acids long. In germline, CDR1 is SSHAT, CDR2 FNYEAQ (reference sequence). V lost 5 bases to trimming and J lost 0 bases, with 10 bases between them. This CDR3 is CASSRTDATNEKLFF. The DNA for the CDR3 is TGTGCCAGCAGCCGGACGGATGCAACTAATGAAAAACTGTTTTTT.

This clonotype was seen many times. This CDR3 is CSAIGTLLSPFYNEQFF. The CDR3 DNA is TGCAGTGCGATCGGGACTCTACTTAGCCCCTTCTACAATGAGCAGTTCTTC. The J gene is TRBJ2-1, the V gene TRBV20-1; a weak D match, TRBD2 (6 bases). Germline assignment: CDR1 DFQATT and CDR2 SNEGSKA (reference sequence). The CDR3 contains 17 residues. The V end lost 6 bases, the J end lost 3 bases, and 24 bases lay between the germline ends.

Remarks on this clonotype: The final CDR3 position lacks the conserved phenylalanine or tryptophan, pointing to a likely read error. The gene calls are TRBV3-1 and TRBJ2-7; 10 bases match TRBD2. Germline values: CDR1 LGHDT, CDR2 YNNKEL (reference sequence). There are 18 residues in the CDR3. This chain's CDR3 is CASCQVDLWTSGSYEQYL. The CDR3 region has the DNA TGTGCCAGCTGCCAAGTAGATTTGTGGACTAGCGGATCCTACGAGCAGTACCTC.

CDR3 loop: CASSQDRGNEQYF. The CDR3 DNA follows: TGCGCCAGCAGCCAAGATAGGGGTAACGAGCAGTACTTC. This chain connects TRBV4-1 to TRBJ2-7, with D possibly TRBD1 on 5 matching bases. The V gene lost 0 bases and the J gene lost 5 bases, with 8 bases spanning the gap. This CDR3 contains 13 residues. The V gene's germline CDR1 is MGHRA and CDR2 YSYEKL.